These T cell receptor beta chains were read from a single sample in a study of blood T cells in healthy people across ages. TCRdb redid the calling of the 5' RACE reads with MiXCR, one entry per CDR3 protein. The sample contains about 1,400,000 distinct CDR3 sequences, roughly 40% of which appear only once. The sample consisted of blood. These receptors all stem from a woman between 18 and 29 years old in good health. Each CDR3 is given with its conserved first and last residue. A D gene is named only where the DNA matches it firmly. Not every row has a clone size; where given, it reads once, few, many or a size class.

J gene,CDR3 length,V gene,clone size,D gene,CDR3 protein,CDR3 DNA
TRBJ2-1,17,TRBV15,many,TRBD1,CATSRRKSGTGNNEQFF,TGTGCCACCAGCAGACGAAAATCCGGGACAGGGAACAATGAGCAGTTCTTC
TRBJ2-7,16,TRBV7-8,-,TRBD1,CASSFQVGTGAYEQYF,TGTGCCAGCAGCTTCCAAGTTGGGACAGGAGCCTACGAGCAGTACTTC
TRBJ2-3,16,TRBV5-1,-,-,CASSLGAGLPTDTQYF,TGCGCCAGCAGCTTGGGGGCAGGACTCCCCACAGATACGCAGTATTTT
TRBJ1-4,15,TRBV27,-,-,CASSARTALNEKLFF,TGTGCCAGCAGTGCCCGGACAGCACTTAATGAAAAACTGTTTTTT
TRBJ2-7,15,TRBV5-1,-,TRBD1,CASSGPGQGSYEQYF,TGCGCCAGCAGCGGACCGGGACAGGGATCCTACGAGCAGTACTTC
TRBJ2-3,14,TRBV6-6,few,-,CASSYVYSRDTQYF,TGTGCCAGCAGTTATGTCTACTCGAGGGATACGCAGTATTTT
TRBJ1-1,11,TRBV7-2,few,-,CASREYTEAFF,TGTGCCAGCAGGGAATACACTGAAGCTTTCTTT
TRBJ1-5,16,TRBV4-1,-,-,CASSQAVGKSNQPQHF,TGCGCCAGCAGCCAAGCAGTCGGGAAGAGCAATCAGCCCCAGCATTTT
TRBJ1-2,14,TRBV10-3,-,-,CAISGGTLEEGYTF,TGTGCCATCAGTGGGGGGACCCTCGAGGAGGGCTACACCTTC
TRBJ2-1,12,TRBV20-1,many,-,CSARATSGEQFF,TGCAGTGCTAGAGCGACATCGGGTGAGCAGTTCTTC
TRBJ1-6,19,TRBV5-1,few,TRBD1,CASSYKLLGDSSAGSPLHF,TGCGCCAGCAGCTATAAGCTACTAGGGGACAGCTCAGCGGGGTCACCCCTCCACTTT
TRBJ2-1,16,TRBV2,-,TRBD1,CASISQGPLSYDEQFF,TGTGCCAGCATTTCACAGGGGCCCTTGTCCTACGATGAGCAGTTCTTC
TRBJ2-5,16,TRBV28,-,TRBD2,CASSSGLAGLGETQYF,TGTGCCAGCAGTTCCGGACTAGCGGGGCTCGGGGAGACCCAGTACTTC
TRBJ2-7,15,TRBV12-5,-,-,CASGPTRTVYNEQYF,TGTGCTAGTGGTCCCACCAGGACGGTGTACAATGAGCAGTACTTC
TRBJ2-7,12,TRBV29-1,many,-,CSVLRSSYEQYF,TGCAGCGTTCTTAGGTCCTCCTACGAGCAGTACTTC
TRBJ2-1,13,TRBV29-1,-,TRBD2,CSVEGLAYNEQFF,TGCAGCGTTGAGGGACTAGCGTACAATGAGCAGTTCTTC
TRBJ1-1,15,TRBV6-5,-,-,CASSSARSLGTEAFF,TGTGCCAGCAGTTCGGCTCGGAGTTTAGGGACTGAAGCTTTCTTT
TRBJ2-1,15,TRBV19,-,TRBD2,CASTATSGRALEQFF,TGTGCCAGTACCGCGACTAGCGGGAGGGCCCTTGAGCAGTTCTTC
TRBJ2-7,14,TRBV3-1,-,-,CASSQSLQSYEQYF,TGTGCCAGCAGCCAATCGCTTCAGTCCTACGAGCAGTACTTC
TRBJ1-5,13,TRBV30,few,TRBD1,CAWSGTANQPQHF,TGTGCCTGGAGCGGGACAGCAAATCAGCCCCAGCATTTT
TRBJ2-7,15,TRBV6-1,few,TRBD1,CASSGYRDRSYEQYF,TGTGCCAGCAGTGGATACCGGGACAGAAGCTACGAGCAGTACTTC
TRBJ2-7,17,TRBV21-1,-,-,CASSKECEGTKSYEQYF,TGTGCCAGCAGCAAAGAGTGTGAGGGGACCAAATCCTACGAGCAGTACTTC
TRBJ2-7,15,TRBV20-1,once,-,CSAGDPSYAYNEQYF,TGCAGTGCTGGAGACCCTAGCTATGCCTACAATGAGCAGTACTTC
TRBJ2-4,15,TRBV5-1,few,-,CASSMRTGQENIQYF,TGCGCCAGCAGCATGAGGACGGGGCAGGAGAACATTCAGTACTTC
TRBJ2-3,16,TRBV21-1,-,-,CASSAPGSSETDTQYF,TGTGCCAGCAGCGCCCCCGGGAGTAGCGAGACAGATACGCAGTATTTT
TRBJ1-2,15,TRBV7-9,few,-,CASSFPPGLIEGYTF,TGTGCCAGCAGCTTTCCCCCGGGACTGATAGAGGGCTACACCTTC
TRBJ2-5,14,TRBV4-1,-,TRBD2,CASSHRGLDGTQYF,TGCGCCAGCAGCCATCGAGGACTAGACGGGACCCAGTACTTC
TRBJ1-2,16,TRBV10-3,-,-,CAIRDPQGLGWYGYTF,TGTGCCATCAGGGACCCACAGGGTTTAGGGTGGTATGGCTACACCTTC
TRBJ2-3,13,TRBV6-5,-,-,CASRPGQTYTQYF,TGTGCCAGCAGACCGGGACAAACTTATACGCAGTATTTT
TRBJ2-5,15,TRBV4-1,once,-,CASSQVAADQGTQYF,TGCGCCAGCAGCCAAGTCGCAGCGGACCAAGGGACCCAGTACTTC
TRBJ2-7,16,TRBV20-1,-,TRBD2,CSAAPVGRGGPNEQYF,TGCAGTGCCGCACCAGTGGGGCGGGGGGGCCCCAATGAGCAGTACTTC
TRBJ1-5,15,TRBV10-3,few,-,CAIIGGVGADQPQHF,TGTGCCATCATAGGCGGGGTGGGAGCGGATCAGCCCCAGCATTTT
TRBJ2-1,18,TRBV7-9,-,TRBD2,CASSLDLVLAGEENEQFF,TGTGCCAGCAGCTTAGACCTCGTACTAGCGGGAGAGGAGAATGAGCAGTTCTTC
TRBJ1-5,14,TRBV12-3/TRBV12-4,-,-,CASSLGKVDQPQHF,TGTGCCAGCAGTTTGGGGAAGGTCGATCAGCCCCAGCATTTT
TRBJ1-2,15,TRBV27,-,TRBD1,CASSDPGQGHYGCTF,TGTGCCAGCAGCGATCCGGGACAGGGACACTATGGCTGCACCTTC
TRBJ2-1,13,TRBV15,few,-,CATSRGVDNEQFF,TGTGCCACCAGCAGGGGGGTGGACAATGAGCAGTTCTTC
TRBJ1-4,14,TRBV6-5,-,-,CASSYRRGSEKLFF,TGTGCCAGCAGTTACAGACGGGGAAGTGAAAAACTGTTTTTT
TRBJ1-5,14,TRBV12-3/TRBV12-4,few,TRBD1,CASSFGRGAQPQHF,TGTGCCAGCAGTTTCGGCAGGGGGGCTCAGCCCCAGCATTTT
TRBJ1-5,13,TRBV3-1,-,-,CASSQRERQPQHF,TGTGCCAGCAGCCAAAGGGAACGTCAGCCCCAGCATTTT
TRBJ2-6,15,TRBV6-6,-,-,CASSVVGTGANVLTF,TGTGCCAGCAGTGTCGTGGGGACCGGGGCCAACGTCCTGACTTTC
TRBJ2-7,14,TRBV4-1,-,-,CANSQGQLVLEQYF,TGCGCCAACAGCCAAGGCCAACTAGTCCTCGAGCAGTACTTC
TRBJ2-7,14,TRBV12-3/TRBV12-4,few,-,CASSSSGKRYEQYF,TGTGCCAGCAGTTCTTCAGGGAAACGCTACGAGCAGTACTTC
TRBJ2-5,18,TRBV12-3/TRBV12-4,-,TRBD2,CASSSGTSGHIIQETQYF,TGTGCCAGCAGTTCAGGGACTAGCGGACATATTATTCAAGAGACCCAGTACTTC